This T cell receptor (beta chain) was sequenced in a study of shared clonotypes between healthy human individuals. General observations from the study: The study's rarefaction showed incomplete sorted-subset sequencing despite large depth.

CDR3 length: 14 amino acids. Sequencing was at deep level. Assay used: immunoSEQ multiplex PCR; TCRdb lists only in-frame clones, some missing. The sample has approximately 980,000 clones; less than 85% are singletons. To note about this clone: Antigen specificity is unknown.

Sequences were obtained from memory CD4+ T cells sorted from blood. This sample's subset: CD45RA-negative fraction. The chain has TRBV12-2 and TRBJ2-7. TRBV12-2 is annotated as a pseudogene. The clonotype comes from a man aged 18 to 29 in good health. In DNA, the CDR3 is TGTGCAAGTCGCCCGGGGACGGTTACCCACGAGCAGTACTTC. It encodes CASRPGTVTHEQYF.